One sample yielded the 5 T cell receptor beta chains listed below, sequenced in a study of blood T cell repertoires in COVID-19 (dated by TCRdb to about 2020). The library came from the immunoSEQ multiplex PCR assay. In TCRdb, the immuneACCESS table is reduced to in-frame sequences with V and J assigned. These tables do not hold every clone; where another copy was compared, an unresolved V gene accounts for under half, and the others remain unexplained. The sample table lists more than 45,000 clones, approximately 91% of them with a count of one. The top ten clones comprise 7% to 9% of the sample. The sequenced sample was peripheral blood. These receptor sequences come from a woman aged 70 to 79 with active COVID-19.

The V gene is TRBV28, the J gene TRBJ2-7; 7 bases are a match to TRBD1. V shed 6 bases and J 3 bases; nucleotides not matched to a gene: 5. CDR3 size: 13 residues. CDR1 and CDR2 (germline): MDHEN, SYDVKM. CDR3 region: CASSGTDDYEQYF. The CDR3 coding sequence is TGTGCCAGCAGCGGGACAGACGACTACGAGCAGTACTTC.

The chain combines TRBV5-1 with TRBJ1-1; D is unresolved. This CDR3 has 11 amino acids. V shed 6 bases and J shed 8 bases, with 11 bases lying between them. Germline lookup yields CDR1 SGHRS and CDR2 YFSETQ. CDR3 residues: CASTDSFEAFF. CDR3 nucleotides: TGCGCCAGCACAGACTCATTCGAAGCTTTCTTT.

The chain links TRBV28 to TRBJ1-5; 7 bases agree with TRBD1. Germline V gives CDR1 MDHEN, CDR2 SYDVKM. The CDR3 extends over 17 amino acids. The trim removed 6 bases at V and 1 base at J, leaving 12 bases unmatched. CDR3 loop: CASSPSTGLRSNQPQHF. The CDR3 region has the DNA TGTGCCAGCAGCCCTTCGACAGGGCTGAGGAGCAATCAGCCCCAGCATTTT.

This CDR3 is CASSREGGINYGYTF. The DNA of the CDR3 is TGTGCCAGCAGCCGCGAAGGGGGAATTAACTATGGCTACACCTTC. This chain joins TRBV27 and TRBJ1-2; weak D call: TRBD1 (6 bases). The CDR3 totals 15 residues. CDR1 and CDR2 (germline): MNHEY, SMNVEV (reference sequence). V shed 6 bases and J shed 1 base, with 15 bases lying between them.

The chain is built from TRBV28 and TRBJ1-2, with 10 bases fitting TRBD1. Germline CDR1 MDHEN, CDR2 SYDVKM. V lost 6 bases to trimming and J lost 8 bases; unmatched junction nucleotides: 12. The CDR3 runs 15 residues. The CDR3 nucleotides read TGTGCCAGCAGACCCCCCTTTTTGACAGGGGGCGGCTACACCTTC. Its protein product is CASRPPFLTGGGYTF.